These 3 T cell receptor beta chains were sequenced from one sample in a study of identical twins. TCRdb passed the 5' RACE reads through MiXCR, listing each CDR3 protein once. In the table there are 1,800,000 or so distinct CDR3 sequences, less than 40% of which are singletons. The sequenced material came from cord blood. The receptors derive from a newborn girl in good health.

The chain joins TRBV7-9 to TRBJ2-1; 10 nucleotides line up with TRBD2. This CDR3 has 17 amino acids. The J segment lost 3 bases and the V segment lost 10 bases, leaving 15 bases of the junction unmatched. From germline, CDR1 is SEHNR and CDR2 FQNEAQ (reference sequence). CDR3 in DNA: TGTGCCACCTACACCCGACTAGCGGGCCTCAACTACAATGAGCAGTTCTTC. Protein sequence: CATYTRLAGLNYNEQFF.

This clonotype was found a few times. The CDR3: CASSPRTARGELFF. CDR3 bases: TGCGCCAGCAGCCCGAGGACTGCGCGGGGGGAGCTGTTTTTT. The V call is TRBV5-1, the J call TRBJ2-2, with D possibly TRBD2 on 5 matching bases. The CDR3 is 14 residues long. Germline V CDR1 and CDR2: SGHRS, YFSETQ. V was cut by 4 bases and J by 8 bases, with 15 bases left in between.

This clonotype turned up a few times. The chain carries TRBV27 and TRBJ1-2; D remains ambiguous. CDR1 is MNHEY and CDR2 is SMNVEV in the germline V gene (reference sequence). V lost 3 bases, J lost 5 bases, and 13 bases lay in between. The CDR3 sequence is 14 residues long. CDR3 sequence (DNA): TGTGCCAGCAGTTTTCGCAGGCCTGGGTATGGCTACACCTTC. Protein: CASSFRRPGYGYTF.